The 30 T cell receptor beta chains listed next were all sequenced from one sample in a study of T cell responses to AZD1222 COVID-19 vaccine. Assay used: immunoSEQ multiplex PCR; TCRdb lists only in-frame clones, some missing. The table has some 130,000 clones, roughly nine tenths seen once. This sample comprised peripheral blood, obtained on day 0 of AZD1222 vaccination. Receptor source: an adult in good health.

The rearrangement joins TRBV7-8 to TRBJ2-7, with 8 bases lining up with TRBD2. This CDR3 is 14 amino acids long. The germline gives CDR1 SGHVS, CDR2 FQNEAQ. V gave up 4 bases and J gave up 3 bases; unmatched junction bases: 5. The CDR3: CASSSRTSIYEQYF. The CDR3 DNA follows: TGTGCCAGCAGCTCCCGGACTAGCATCTACGAGCAGTACTTC.

The chain combines TRBV5-1 with TRBJ1-2, with D perhaps TRBD1 (5 bases). CDR1 is SGHRS and CDR2 is YFSETQ in the germline V gene. Trimming pared 1 base from V and 7 bases from J, leaving 14 bases between. The CDR3 has 14 residues. The CDR3 DNA is TGCGCCAGCAGCTTGAGGGGCAGGGACGCTGGCTACACCTTC. Translated, it gives CASSLRGRDAGYTF. The full variable domain, in which reference TRBV5-1 and TRBJ1-2 provide the parts outside the CDR3, is KAGVTQTPRYLIKTRGQQVTLSCSPISGHRSVSWYQQTPGQGLQFLFEYFSETQRNKGNFPGRFSGRQFSNSRSEMNVSTLELGDSALYLCASSLRGRDAGYTFGSGTRLTVV.

The chain links TRBV12-3 or TRBV12-4 to TRBJ2-7; D is unresolved. V was clipped by 6 bases and J by 7 bases, with 10 bases between them. The CDR3 consists of 11 residues. The CDR3 region is CASSWAREQYF. Here the CDR3 DNA reads TGTGCCAGCAGCTGGGCAAGGGAGCAGTACTTC.

The CDR3 coding sequence is TGTGCCATCAGGGATGCAACTAATGAAAAACTGTTTTTT. Encoded protein: CAIRDATNEKLFF. The chain recombines TRBV10-3 with TRBJ1-4; D gene unclear. The germline V and J ends were trimmed by 6 bases and 0 bases, with 5 bases remaining between them. Germline V gene data show CDR1 as ENHRY and CDR2 as SYGVKD. This CDR3 has 13 residues.

The J gene is TRBJ2-1, the V gene TRBV7-9; D may be TRBD2 (6 bases). With 1 base removed from V and 6 bases from J, the gap between germline ends came to 13 bases. CDR1 and CDR2 from the germline V gene are SEHNR and FQNEAQ (reference sequence). This CDR3 comprises 15 residues. Here the CDR3 reads CASSLGRDRVNEQFF. The CDR3 region has the DNA TGTGCCAGCAGCTTAGGGCGGGATCGAGTCAATGAGCAGTTCTTC. Full variable domain (remainder filled in from reference TRBV7-9 and TRBJ2-1): DTGVSQNPRHKITKRGQNVTFRCDPISEHNRLYWYRQTLGQGPEFLTYFQNEAQLEKSRLLSDRFSAERPKGSFSTLEIQRTEQGDSAMYLCASSLGRDRVNEQFFGPGTRLTVL.

The rearrangement links TRBV5-6 to TRBJ2-7, with TRBD2 identical over 11 bases. CDR1 and CDR2 from the germline V gene are SGHDT and YYEEEE. The V segment lost 0 bases and the J segment 5 bases; nucleotides outside the gene matches: 4. This CDR3 is 15 amino acids long. In nucleotides, the CDR3 is TGTGCCAGCAGCTTGGGACTAGCGGGATTCGACGAGCAGTACTTC. Protein: CASSLGLAGFDEQYF.

The rearrangement uses TRBV11-1 and TRBJ1-2, with 8 positions matching TRBD1. Germline CDR1 reads SGHAT; CDR2 reads FQDESV (reference sequence). V was pared by 1 base and J by 4 bases, with 5 bases of the junction left unmatched. The CDR3 covers 15 residues. CDR3 DNA: TGTGCCAGCAGCTTAGGACAGGGGTCTTCCTATGGCTACACCTTC. Residues: CASSLGQGSSYGYTF.

This clone was seen only once. The J gene is TRBJ1-2, the V gene TRBV18; 9 nucleotides line up with TRBD1. Germline V lookup: CDR1 KGHSH, CDR2 LQKENI. V dropped 3 bases and J dropped 0; count of bases not matched to a gene: 5. This CDR3 has 16 amino acids. The CDR3 DNA reads TGTGCCAGCTCACCCGACAGGGGGATCACTAACTATGGCTACACCTTC. This translates into CASSPDRGITNYGYTF.

The genes are TRBV4-1 and TRBJ2-7, with TRBD2 identical over 7 bases. V gave up 5 bases and J gave up 6 bases; unmatched junction bases: 7. This CDR3 is 13 amino acids long. Germline lookup yields CDR1 MGHRA and CDR2 YSYEKL. The CDR3 sequence is CASSKVGEGEQYF. Here the CDR3 DNA reads TGCGCCAGCAGCAAAGTAGGGGAGGGCGAGCAGTACTTC.

The chain's CDR3 is CASSWNGEKLFF. In DNA, the CDR3 is TGTGCCAGCAGCTGGAACGGAGAAAAACTGTTTTTT. This chain uses TRBV5-4 with TRBJ1-4; the D is unclear. The V gene's germline CDR1 is SGHNT and CDR2 YYREEE (reference sequence). V was trimmed by 3 bases and J by 8 bases, leaving 8 bases between them. The CDR3 contains 12 residues. The full variable domain, in which reference TRBV5-4 and TRBJ1-4 provide the parts outside the CDR3, is ETGVTQSPTHLIKTRGQQVTLRCSSQSGHNTVSWYQQALGQGPQFIFQYYREEENGRGNFPPRFSGLQFPNYSSELNVNALELDDSALYLCASSWNGEKLFFGSGTQLSVL.

For the CDR3, the DNA is TGCGCCAGCAGCTTGGACAGGGGCGACACTGAAGCTTTCTTT. This translates into CASSLDRGDTEAFF. This chain uses TRBV5-1 with TRBJ1-1; 7 bases match TRBD1. Germline assignment: CDR1 SGHRS and CDR2 YFSETQ. J gave up 3 bases and V 0 bases, and 2 bases lay outside the gene matches. This CDR3 contains 14 residues.

The genes are TRBV30 and TRBJ2-6, with D tentatively TRBD2 (5 bases). V lost 4 bases and J 2 bases, leaving 18 bases between the germline ends. The CDR3 has 17 amino acids. The germline V gene has CDR1 GTSNPN and CDR2 SVGIG (reference sequence). The CDR3: CAWIVPPGSPGANVLTF. CDR3 in DNA: TGTGCCTGGATCGTCCCTCCGGGGTCCCCTGGGGCCAACGTCCTGACTTTC.

This chain connects TRBV12-3 or TRBV12-4 to TRBJ1-5, with D uncertain. Trimming took off 4 bases at V and 5 bases at J, with 9 bases between the two ends. The CDR3 spans 13 residues. CDR3 nucleotide sequence: TGTGCCAGCAGTTATACGCGGGATCAGCCCCAGCATTTT. This encodes CASSYTRDQPQHF.

The chain combines TRBV18 with TRBJ2-2; 9 nucleotides agree with TRBD2. Germline V gives CDR1 KGHSH, CDR2 LQKENI. V gave up 6 bases and J gave up 4 bases; unmatched junction bases: 12. This CDR3 region has 17 residues. CDR3 amino acids: CASSRGSGSPGTGELFF. DNA for the CDR3: TGTGCCAGCTCTCGTGGTAGCGGGAGCCCTGGCACCGGGGAGCTGTTTTTT.

The rearrangement uses TRBV12-3 or TRBV12-4 and TRBJ1-1, with a tentative D call TRBD1 (5 bases). CDR3 size: 13 residues. Trimming removed 2 bases from V and 7 bases from J, with 11 bases in between. The CDR3 spells CASSLFRDGEAFF. The CDR3 DNA is TGTGCCAGCAGTTTATTTCGGGACGGTGAAGCTTTCTTT.

The V and J genes are TRBV11-3 and TRBJ2-7; TRBD2 agrees at 14 bases. This CDR3 comprises 16 residues. The J segment lost 6 bases and the V segment lost 5 bases, leaving 9 bases of the junction unmatched. The germline V gene has CDR1 SGHNT and CDR2 YENEEA. CDR3 nucleotides: TGTGCCAGCAGCGCCGCCGGGACTAGCGGGAGCGCCGAGCAGTACTTC. Translated: CASSAAGTSGSAEQYF.

The chain links TRBV29-1 to TRBJ2-3, with 10 bases matching TRBD2. The germline V gene has CDR1 SQVTM and CDR2 ANQGSEA. The CDR3 length is 15 residues. With V trimmed by 7 bases and J by 7 bases, 14 bases remained unmatched. The CDR3: CSASEGAGGPNTQYF. The CDR3 region has the DNA TGCAGCGCCTCCGAGGGAGCGGGAGGGCCAAATACGCAGTATTTT.

The chain is built from TRBV7-3 and TRBJ2-5; 7 nucleotides align to TRBD2. The junction had 7 bases not matched to a gene; V was cut back by 2 bases and J by 1 base. This CDR3 contains 16 residues. The germline V gene encodes CDR1 SGHTA and CDR2 FQGTGA. The CDR3 spells CASSLGLRETQETQYF. Written as DNA, the CDR3 is TGTGCCAGCAGCTTAGGGCTGCGGGAGACCCAAGAGACCCAGTACTTC.

In its sample, this clone was seen a few times. Distinct nucleotide sequences in the sample also encode this CDR3. This chain joins TRBV9 and TRBJ1-2, with a possible D match to TRBD1 (5 bases). Germline CDR1 SGDLS, CDR2 YYNGEE. The CDR3 length is 13 residues. Trimming removed 4 bases at V and 3 bases at J, with 10 bases between. CDR3 DNA: TGTGCCAGCAGCCCGAGAGGGGACTATGGCTACACCTTC. As protein: CASSPRGDYGYTF.

This clone appeared a single time. The chain joins TRBV4-1 to TRBJ2-1; 12 nucleotides match TRBD2. This CDR3 contains 17 residues. After removal of 2 bases from V and 2 bases from J, the junction contained 4 bases not matched to a gene. Germline V CDR1 and CDR2: MGHRA, YSYEKL. The CDR3 nucleotides read TGCGCCAGCAGCCAATCCCTAGCGGGAGGGCCCTACAATGAGCAGTTCTTC. This sequence encodes CASSQSLAGGPYNEQFF.

The chain couples TRBV21-1 to TRBJ1-4. TRBV21-1 is a pseudogene. The CDR3 has 12 amino acids. This CDR3 is CATSLLHEKLFF. The CDR3 DNA reads as TGTGCCACTTCACTGTTACATGAAAAACTGTTTTTT.

In its sample, this clone was seen once. The chain recombines TRBV5-1 with TRBJ1-2; tentatively, D is TRBD1 (5 bases). The CDR3 spans 14 residues. V was clipped by 4 bases and J by 4 bases, with 14 bases between them. Germline V gene lookup returns CDR1 SGHRS and CDR2 YFSETQ. The CDR3 region is CASSPLTGSYGYTF. The CDR3 DNA reads as TGCGCCAGCAGCCCCCTAACAGGATCCTATGGCTACACCTTC.

The V call is TRBV4-2, the J call TRBJ1-1, with unresolved D. Trimming took off 3 bases at V and 2 bases at J, with 7 bases between the two ends. Germline V gives CDR1 LGHNA, CDR2 YNFKEQ. This CDR3 is 13 amino acids long. CDR3 loop: CASSHSVNTEAFF. In DNA, the CDR3 is TGTGCCAGCAGCCACAGTGTTAACACTGAAGCTTTCTTT.

The chain couples TRBV6-2 or TRBV6-3 to TRBJ2-7; 7 bases are shared with TRBD1. CDR3 length: 15 amino acids. Germline loops: CDR1 MNHEY, CDR2 SVGEGT. The J segment lost 0 bases and the V segment lost 2 bases, leaving 4 bases of the junction unmatched. The CDR3 sequence is CASSYGQESSYEQYF. CDR3 DNA sequence: TGTGCCAGCAGTTACGGACAGGAGAGCTCCTACGAGCAGTACTTC.

The J gene is TRBJ1-2, the V gene TRBV7-9; 8 nucleotides agree with TRBD1. V shed 4 bases, J shed 7 bases, and the junction held 8 bases outside the gene matches. Germline V CDR1 and CDR2: SEHNR, FQNEAQ (reference sequence). The CDR3 loop spans 14 amino acids. CDR3 residues: CASSSGIGTGGYTF. The CDR3 DNA reads TGTGCCAGCAGCTCGGGGATTGGGACAGGTGGCTACACCTTC.

V is TRBV19 and J is TRBJ1-1, with D perhaps TRBD1 (6 bases). Germline CDR1 and CDR2: LNHDA and SQIVND (reference sequence). The V end lost 7 bases, the J end lost 4 bases, and 19 bases lay between the germline ends. CDR3 length: 15 residues. CDR3 sequence: CASISAGGGTTEAFF. In DNA, the CDR3 is TGTGCCAGTATCTCCGCGGGAGGGGGGACCACTGAAGCTTTCTTT.

The chain has TRBV14 and TRBJ1-1; D may be TRBD1 (6 bases). Looked up from germline, CDR1 is SGHDN and CDR2 is FVKESK. Trimming removed 4 bases at V and 3 bases at J, with 9 bases between. The CDR3 extends over 13 amino acids. Here the CDR3 reads CASSPRGYTEAFF. CDR3 sequence (DNA): TGTGCCAGCAGCCCCAGGGGCTACACTGAAGCTTTCTTT. The entire variable domain, with the rest obtained from reference TRBV14 and TRBJ1-1, is as follows: EAGVTQFPSHSVIEKGQTVTLRCDPISGHDNLYWYRRVMGKEIKFLLHFVKESKQDESGMPNNRFLAERTGGTYSTLKVQPAELEDSGVYFCASSPRGYTEAFFGQGTRLTVV.

This chain joins TRBV5-1 and TRBJ2-2; 7 bases are a match to TRBD2. Germline CDR1 SGHRS, CDR2 YFSETQ. The CDR3 is 14 amino acids. CDR3 sequence (DNA): TGCGCAAGCGGGGAGGCGTCGAACACCGGGGAGCTGTTTTTT. Amino acids: CASGEASNTGELFF.

The chain uses TRBV5-4 and TRBJ1-3; TRBD1 is a possible D gene (6 bases). This CDR3 region has 16 residues. The germline CDR1 and CDR2 sequences are SGHNT and YYREEE (reference sequence). V was shortened by 4 bases and J by 0 bases, with 14 bases between the two germline ends. CDR3 in amino acids: CASSRWGPSSGNTIYF. CDR3 DNA sequence: TGTGCCAGCAGCCGGTGGGGGCCAAGCTCTGGAAACACCATATATTTT.

The chain combines TRBV6-2 or TRBV6-3 with TRBJ2-3; TRBD2 agrees at 9 bases. The CDR3 spans 19 residues. Trimming at V came to 2 bases and at J to 4 bases, leaving 16 bases not matched to a gene. Looked up from germline, CDR1 is MNHEY and CDR2 is SVGEGT. The CDR3 nucleotides read TGTGCCAGCAGTTACACCACTAGCGGGTCGAGGGGTACGGCAGATACGCAGTATTTT. This translates into CASSYTTSGSRGTADTQYF.